This T cell receptor (beta chain) stems from a study of blood T cell repertoires in COVID-19. Study background: Samples representing acute and convalescent COVID-19 were sourced from the United States, Italy and Spain. PBMCs, B-cell-depleted T cells, or T cells were the source of the cDNA or gDNA that made up the material.

Authors' analysis steps: Nucleated cell number was recorded as an estimate derived from reference gene primer amplification. Assay used: immunoSEQ multiplex PCR; TCRdb lists only in-frame clones, some missing. That table gives V, J and clone size, and the DNA gave D and trimming. The sample gives under 250,000 clones, 70% to 90% of which show up once; 4.5% to 6% is in the top ten. As for this clone: Other DNA sequences in the sample encode the same CDR3.

Recruited during active infection, patients (from Seattle) were subsequently followed longitudinally. The germline V gene has CDR1 MNHEY and CDR2 SMNVEV (reference sequence). V dropped 3 bases and J dropped 6 bases, with 9 bases sitting between them. The CDR3 length is 14 residues. The V call is TRBV27, the J call TRBJ1-6; tentative D call: TRBD1 (5 bases). The sequenced material came from peripheral blood. The TCR comes from a man aged 45-65 years with COVID-19, enrolled during active disease. The CDR3 DNA is TGTGCCAGCAGTTTCGGGGGAGGTAATTCACCCCTCCACTTT. Amino acids: CASSFGGGNSPLHF.